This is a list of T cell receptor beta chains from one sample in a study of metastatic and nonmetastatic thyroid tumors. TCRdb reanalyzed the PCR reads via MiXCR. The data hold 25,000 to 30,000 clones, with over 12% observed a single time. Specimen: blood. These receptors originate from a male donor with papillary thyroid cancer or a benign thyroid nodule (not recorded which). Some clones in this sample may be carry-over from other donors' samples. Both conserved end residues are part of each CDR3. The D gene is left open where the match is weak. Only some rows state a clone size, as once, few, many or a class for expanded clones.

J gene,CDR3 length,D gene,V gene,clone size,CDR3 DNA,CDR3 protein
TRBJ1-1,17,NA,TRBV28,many,TGTGCCAGCAGTTTATGGAGGACCATGGGAATGAACACTGAAGCTTTCTTT,CASSLWRTMGMNTEAFF
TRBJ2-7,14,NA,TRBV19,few,TGTGCCAGTATTATATTTGGGAGTCGCTACGAGCAGTACTTC,CASIIFGSRYEQYF
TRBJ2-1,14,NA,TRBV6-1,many,TGTGCCAGCAGCCGGGACCCCGGGCACAATGAGCAGTTCTTC,CASSRDPGHNEQFF
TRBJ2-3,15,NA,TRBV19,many,TGTGCCAGTAGTAGCGTGGGGGGCCGATCAGATACGCAGTATTTT,CASSSVGGRSDTQYF
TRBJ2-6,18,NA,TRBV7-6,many,TGTGCCAGCAGCAGTTGGACACCGCCCTTCTCTGGGGCCAACGTCCTGACTTTC,CASSSWTPPFSGANVLTF
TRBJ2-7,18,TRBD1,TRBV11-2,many,TGTGCCAGCAGTCCTGTCCCGGGACAGACCAGAGTCTCTTACGAGCAGTACTTC,CASSPVPGQTRVSYEQYF
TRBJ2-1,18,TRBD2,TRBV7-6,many,TGTGCCAGCAGCTTAGGGATGAGTAGCGGGAAAGGAAACAATGAGCAGTTCTTC,CASSLGMSSGKGNNEQFF
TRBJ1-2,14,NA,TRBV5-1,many,TGCGCCAGCAGCTTGGAAGGCAGGAACTATGGCTACACCTTC,CASSLEGRNYGYTF
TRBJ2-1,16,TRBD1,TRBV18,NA,TGTGCCAGCTCATCGGCCGGGACAGGGGGCTACAATGAGCAGTTCTTC,CASSSAGTGGYNEQFF
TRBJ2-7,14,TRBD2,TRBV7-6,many,TGTGCCAGCAGCCCATGGGGCGGGGGAGACGAGCAGTACTTC,CASSPWGGGDEQYF
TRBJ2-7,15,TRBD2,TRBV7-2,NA,TGTGCCAGCAGCCCCCGGGGCGGGAGCGTGTACGAGCAGTACTTC,CASSPRGGSVYEQYF
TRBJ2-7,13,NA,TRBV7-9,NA,TGTGCCAACGGCTTCCCTGGCGAGTACGAGCAGTACTTC,CANGFPGEYEQYF
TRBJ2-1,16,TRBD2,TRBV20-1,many,TGCAGTCCCATGGGAACTAGCGGGAGGGGGGTAGTTGAGCAGTTCTTC,CSPMGTSGRGVVEQFF
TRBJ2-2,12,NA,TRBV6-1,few,TGTGCCAGCAGGATCGGTTCCGGGGAGCTGTCTTTT,CASRIGSGELSF
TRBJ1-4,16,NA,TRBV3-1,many,TGTGCCAGCAGCCAAGCAAGCTTTGCAACTAATGAAAAACTGTTTTTT,CASSQASFATNEKLFF
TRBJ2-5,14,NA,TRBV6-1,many,TGTGCCAGCAGTGAATGGGGGACCCAAGAGACCCAGTACTTC,CASSEWGTQETQYF
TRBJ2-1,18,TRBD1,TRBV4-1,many,TGCGCCAGCAGCCACCCCCTCGAGGGGACAGGGGGCGTCGATGAGCAGTTCTTC,CASSHPLEGTGGVDEQFF
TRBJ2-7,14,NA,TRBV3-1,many,TGTGCCAGCAGCCAAGGTGTCGGGGTTTGGGAGCAGTACTTC,CASSQGVGVWEQYF
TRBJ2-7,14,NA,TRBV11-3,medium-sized,TGTGCCAGCAGCTTAAAAGGGGAGAGGGGCGAGCAGTACTTC,CASSLKGERGEQYF
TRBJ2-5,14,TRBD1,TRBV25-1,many,TGTGCCAGCAGTGACCCGGACAGGGGAGAGACCCAGTACTTC,CASSDPDRGETQYF
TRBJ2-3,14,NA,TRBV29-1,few,TGCAGCGGAGACACGACCCCTAGCACAGATACGCAGTATTTT,CSGDTTPSTDTQYF
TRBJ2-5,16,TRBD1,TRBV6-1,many,TGTGCCAGCAGTTTCCCGGGACAGCTTCTTGAAGAGACCCAGTACTTC,CASSFPGQLLEETQYF
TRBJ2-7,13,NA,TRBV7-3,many,TGTGCCAGCAGCTTAGCGGGGAACTACGAGCAGTACTTC,CASSLAGNYEQYF
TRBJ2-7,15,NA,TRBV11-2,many,TGTGCCAGCAGCTTCCGACCGCACTGGACCTACGAGCAGTACTTC,CASSFRPHWTYEQYF
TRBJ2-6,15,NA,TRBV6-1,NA,TGTGCCAGCAGCCTGGGGGGCCCTAGGGCCAACGTCCTGGCTTTC,CASSLGGPRANVLAF
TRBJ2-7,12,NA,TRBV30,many,TGTGCCCGAGGTCATGGGAACTACGAGCAGTACTTC,CARGHGNYEQYF
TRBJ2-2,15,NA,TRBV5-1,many,TGCGCCAGCAGCTTTAGAAGCGCGAACACCGGGGAGCTGTTTTTT,CASSFRSANTGELFF
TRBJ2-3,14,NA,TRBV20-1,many,TGCAGTGCCCCGTTTAGGGGGACCACAGATACGCAGTATTTT,CSAPFRGTTDTQYF
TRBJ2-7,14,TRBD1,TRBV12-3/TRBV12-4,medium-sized,TGTGCCAGCAGTTTCGGGGGACAGGGGGGCGAGCAGTACTTC,CASSFGGQGGEQYF
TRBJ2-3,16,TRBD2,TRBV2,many,TGTGCCAGCACTAGCGGACTAGCGGGAGCCGCCGATACGCAGTATTTT,CASTSGLAGAADTQYF
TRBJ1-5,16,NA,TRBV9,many,TGTGCCAGCAGCGCGGGGATACGGGGCAGTGATCAGCCCCAGCATTTT,CASSAGIRGSDQPQHF
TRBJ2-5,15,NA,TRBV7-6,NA,TGTGCCAGCAGGGGGAATACGGGACGGCAAGACACCCAGTACTTC,CASRGNTGRQDTQYF
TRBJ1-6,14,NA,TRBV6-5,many,TGTGCCAGCAGTTACTCTAGAGAACGGCGACCCCTCCACTTT,CASSYSRERRPLHF
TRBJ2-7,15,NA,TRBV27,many,TGTGCCAGCAGAACCCACAGGGTGCCCTTTATCGAGCAGTACTTC,CASRTHRVPFIEQYF
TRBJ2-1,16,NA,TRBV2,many,TGTGCCAGCAGTGGAAACAGGGAAAGCTCCTACAATGAGCAGTTCTTC,CASSGNRESSYNEQFF